This TCR beta chain is from a study of Graves' ophthalmopathy and Graves' hyperthyroidism. Study background: Hyperthyroidism was considered stable when no ophthalmopathy appeared within 18 months of follow-up. Study-wide findings and caveats: In predicting ophthalmopathy progression, the model reached 70.59% sensitivity and 72% to 85% specificity.

The study amplified TCR beta CDR3 regions using RNA transcripts. Scientists carried out first-round RT-PCR using HTBI primers and then a second-round multiplex PCR. Each CDR3 protein is one row after TCRdb ran MiXCR on the multiplex PCR reads. The sample lists over a million distinct CDR3 sequences, roughly two fifths seen once, with around 10% in the top ten. This clonotype occurred a few times. As yet, its antigen is unknown. The ends were cut back, 2 bases at V and 0 bases at J, with 11 bases in the middle. The CDR3 has 16 amino acids. The germline CDR1 and CDR2 sequences are SGHNT and YYREEE (reference sequence). People with hyperthyroidism were aged 18 to 65 and newly diagnosed, under 2 months' duration. Diagnosis relied on clinical symptoms, serum thyroxine, TRAb, thyroid ultrasound and orbital computed tomography.

The sample consisted of peripheral blood or thyroid tissue (not recorded which). The TCR comes from an adult man with Graves' hyperthyroidism. V gene TRBV5-4 combines with J gene TRBJ2-2; maybe TRBD2 (6 bases). CDR3 protein: CASSFSGDANTGELFF. In DNA, the CDR3 is TGTGCCAGCAGCTTCTCGGGGGACGCGAACACCGGGGAGCTGTTTTTT.